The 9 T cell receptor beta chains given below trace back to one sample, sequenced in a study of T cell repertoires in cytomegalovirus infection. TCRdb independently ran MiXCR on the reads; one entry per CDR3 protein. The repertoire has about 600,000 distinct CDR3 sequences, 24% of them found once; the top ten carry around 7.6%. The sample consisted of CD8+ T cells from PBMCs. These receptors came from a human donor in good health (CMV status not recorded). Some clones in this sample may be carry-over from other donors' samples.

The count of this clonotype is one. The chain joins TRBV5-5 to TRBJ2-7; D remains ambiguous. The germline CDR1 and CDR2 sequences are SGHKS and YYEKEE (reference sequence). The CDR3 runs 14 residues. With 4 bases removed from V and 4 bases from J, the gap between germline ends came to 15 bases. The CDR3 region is CASSPALGWYEQYF. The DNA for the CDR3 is TGTGCCAGCAGCCCGGCCCTAGGGTGGTACGAGCAGTACTTC.

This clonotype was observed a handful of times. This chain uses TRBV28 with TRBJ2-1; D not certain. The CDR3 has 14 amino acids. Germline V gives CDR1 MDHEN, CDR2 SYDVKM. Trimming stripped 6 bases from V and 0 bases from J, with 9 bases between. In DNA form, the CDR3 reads TGTGCCAGCAGCTGGGTCGCCTCCTACAATGAGCAGTTCTTC. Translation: CASSWVASYNEQFF. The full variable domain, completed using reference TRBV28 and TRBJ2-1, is DVKVTQSSRYLVKRTGEKVFLECVQDMDHENMFWYRQDPGLGLRLIYFSYDVKMKEKGDIPEGYSVSREKKERFSLILESASTNQTSMYLCASSWVASYNEQFFGPGTRLTVL.

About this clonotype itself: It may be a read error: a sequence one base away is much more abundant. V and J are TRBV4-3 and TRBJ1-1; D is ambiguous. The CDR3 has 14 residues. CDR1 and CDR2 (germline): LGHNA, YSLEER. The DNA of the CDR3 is TGCACCAGCAGCCAAGGAAAAACGGGCACTGAAGCTTTCTTT. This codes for CTSSQGKTGTEAFF.

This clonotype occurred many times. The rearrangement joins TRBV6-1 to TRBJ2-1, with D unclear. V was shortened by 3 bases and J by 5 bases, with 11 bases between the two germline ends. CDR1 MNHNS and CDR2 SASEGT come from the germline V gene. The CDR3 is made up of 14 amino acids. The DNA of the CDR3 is TGTGCCAGCAGTGACAGGACGAACGACAATGAGCAGTTCTTC. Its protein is CASSDRTNDNEQFF.

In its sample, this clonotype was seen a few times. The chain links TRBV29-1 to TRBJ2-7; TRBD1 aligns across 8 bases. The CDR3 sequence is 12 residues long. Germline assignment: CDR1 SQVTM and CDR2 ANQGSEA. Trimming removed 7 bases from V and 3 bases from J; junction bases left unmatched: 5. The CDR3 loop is CSAGQGSYEQYF. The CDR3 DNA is TGCAGCGCAGGACAGGGCAGCTACGAGCAGTACTTC.

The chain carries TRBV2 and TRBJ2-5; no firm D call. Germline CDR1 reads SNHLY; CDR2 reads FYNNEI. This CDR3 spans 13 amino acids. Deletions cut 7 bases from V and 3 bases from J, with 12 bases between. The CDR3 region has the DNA TGTGCCAGCAATTGGCCCGGAGAAGAGACCCAGTACTTC. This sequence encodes CASNWPGEETQYF.

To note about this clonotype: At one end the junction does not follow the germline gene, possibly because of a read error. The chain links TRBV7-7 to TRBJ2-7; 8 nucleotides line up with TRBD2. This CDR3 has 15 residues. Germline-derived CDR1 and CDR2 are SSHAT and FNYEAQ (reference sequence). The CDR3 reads CASSFEAGAYYEQYF. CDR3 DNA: TGTGCTAGCAGCTTCGAAGCGGGGGCATACTACGAGCAGTACTTC.

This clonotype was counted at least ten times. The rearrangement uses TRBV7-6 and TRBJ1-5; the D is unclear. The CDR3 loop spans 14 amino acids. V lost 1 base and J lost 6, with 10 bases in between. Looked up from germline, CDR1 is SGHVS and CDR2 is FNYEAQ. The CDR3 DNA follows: TGTGCCAGCAGCTTAGGGGAGGGCGGTCAGCCCCAGCATTTT. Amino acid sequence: CASSLGEGGQPQHF.

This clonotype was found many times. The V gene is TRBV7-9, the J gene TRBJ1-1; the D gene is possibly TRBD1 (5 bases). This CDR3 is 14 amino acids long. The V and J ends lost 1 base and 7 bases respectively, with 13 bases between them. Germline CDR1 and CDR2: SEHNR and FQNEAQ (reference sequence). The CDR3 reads CASSLVSTRVEAFF. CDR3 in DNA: TGTGCCAGCAGCTTAGTTTCAACCAGGGTTGAAGCTTTCTTT.